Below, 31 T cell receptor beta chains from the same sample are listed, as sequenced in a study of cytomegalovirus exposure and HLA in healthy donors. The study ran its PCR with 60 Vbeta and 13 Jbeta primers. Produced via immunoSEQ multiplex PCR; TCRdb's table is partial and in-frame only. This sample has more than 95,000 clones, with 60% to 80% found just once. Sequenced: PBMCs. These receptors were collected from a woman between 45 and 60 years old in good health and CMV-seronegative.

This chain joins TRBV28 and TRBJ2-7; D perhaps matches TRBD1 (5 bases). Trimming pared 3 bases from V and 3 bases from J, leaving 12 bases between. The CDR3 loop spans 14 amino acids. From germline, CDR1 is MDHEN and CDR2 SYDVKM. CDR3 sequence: CASSFSSGIYEQYF. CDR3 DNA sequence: TGTGCCAGCAGTTTTTCGTCAGGGATCTACGAGCAGTACTTC.

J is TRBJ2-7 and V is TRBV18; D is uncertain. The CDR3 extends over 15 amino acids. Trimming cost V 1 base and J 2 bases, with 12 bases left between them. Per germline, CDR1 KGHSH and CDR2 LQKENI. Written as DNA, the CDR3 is TGTGCCAGCTCACCACGTCGAAGCACTGCCTACGAGCAGTACTTC. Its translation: CASSPRRSTAYEQYF.

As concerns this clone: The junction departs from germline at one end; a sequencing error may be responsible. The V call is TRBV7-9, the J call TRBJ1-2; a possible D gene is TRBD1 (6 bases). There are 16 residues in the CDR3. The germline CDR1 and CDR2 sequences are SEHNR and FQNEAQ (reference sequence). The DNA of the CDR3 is TGTTCCAGCAGCAGCTCGACGGGACACCGCATCTATGGCTACACCTTC. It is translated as CSSSSSTGHRIYGYTF. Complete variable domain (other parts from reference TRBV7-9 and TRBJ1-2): DTGVSQNPRHKITKRGQNVTFRCDPISEHNRLYWYRQTLGQGPEFLTYFQNEAQLEKSRLLSDRFSAERPKGSFSTLEIQRTEQGDSAMYLCSSSSSTGHRIYGYTFGSGTRLTVV.

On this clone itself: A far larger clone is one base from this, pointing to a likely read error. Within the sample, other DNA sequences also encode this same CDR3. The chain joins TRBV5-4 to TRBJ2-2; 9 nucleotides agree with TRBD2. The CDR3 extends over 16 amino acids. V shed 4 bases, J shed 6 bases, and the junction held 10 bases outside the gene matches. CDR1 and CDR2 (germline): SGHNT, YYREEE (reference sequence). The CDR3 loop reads CASSQDPAGGSGELFF. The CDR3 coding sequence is TGTGCCAGCAGCCAAGATCCAGCGGGAGGTTCCGGGGAGCTGTTTTTT.

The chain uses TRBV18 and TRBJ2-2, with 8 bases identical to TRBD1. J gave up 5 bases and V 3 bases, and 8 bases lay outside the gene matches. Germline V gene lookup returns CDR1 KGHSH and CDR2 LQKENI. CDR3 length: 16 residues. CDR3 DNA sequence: TGTGCCAGCTCACCTACAGGGGGAACCTTGACCGGGGAGCTGTTTTTT. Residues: CASSPTGGTLTGELFF.

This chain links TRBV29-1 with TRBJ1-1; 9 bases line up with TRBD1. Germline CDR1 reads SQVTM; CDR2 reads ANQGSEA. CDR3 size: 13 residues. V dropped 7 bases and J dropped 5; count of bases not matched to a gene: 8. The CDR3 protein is CSALGQGKTEAFF. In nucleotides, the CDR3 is TGCAGCGCCTTGGGACAGGGAAAAACTGAAGCTTTCTTT.

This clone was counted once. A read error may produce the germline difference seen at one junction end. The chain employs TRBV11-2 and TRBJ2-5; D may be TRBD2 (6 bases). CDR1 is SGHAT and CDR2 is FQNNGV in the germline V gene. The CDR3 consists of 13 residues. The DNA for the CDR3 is TGTGCCAGTGCTCTGGGGGGTGGAGAGGCCCAGTACTTC. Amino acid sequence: CASALGGGEAQYF.

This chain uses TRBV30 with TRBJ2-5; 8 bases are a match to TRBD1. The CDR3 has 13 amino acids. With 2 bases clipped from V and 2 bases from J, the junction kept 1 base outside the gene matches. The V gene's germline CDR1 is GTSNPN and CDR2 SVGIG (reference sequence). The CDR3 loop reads CAWSWDRQETQYF. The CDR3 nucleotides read TGTGCCTGGAGTTGGGACAGGCAAGAGACCCAGTACTTC.

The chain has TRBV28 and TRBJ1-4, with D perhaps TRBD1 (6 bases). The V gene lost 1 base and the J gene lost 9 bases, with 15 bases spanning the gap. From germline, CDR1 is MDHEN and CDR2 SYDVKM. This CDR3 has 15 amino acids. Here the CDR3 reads CASSLSGGLNKKLFF. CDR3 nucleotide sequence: TGTGCCAGCAGTTTATCCGGGGGGCTAAATAAAAAACTGTTTTTT.

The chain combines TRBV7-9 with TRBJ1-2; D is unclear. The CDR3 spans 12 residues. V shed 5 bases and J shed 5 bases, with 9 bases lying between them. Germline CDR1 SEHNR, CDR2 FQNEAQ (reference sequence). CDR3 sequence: CASSPEGYGYTF. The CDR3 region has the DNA TGTGCCAGCAGCCCCGAGGGTTATGGCTACACCTTC.

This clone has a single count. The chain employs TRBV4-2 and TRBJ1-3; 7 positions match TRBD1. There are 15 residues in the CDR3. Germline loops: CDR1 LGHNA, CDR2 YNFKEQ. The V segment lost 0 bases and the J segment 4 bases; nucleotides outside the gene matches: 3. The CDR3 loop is CASSQDLDRGNTIYF. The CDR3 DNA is TGTGCCAGCAGCCAAGATTTGGACAGGGGAAACACCATATATTTT.

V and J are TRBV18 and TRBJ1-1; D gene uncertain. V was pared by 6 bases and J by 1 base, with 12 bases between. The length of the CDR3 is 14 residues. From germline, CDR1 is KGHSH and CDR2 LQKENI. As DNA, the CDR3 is TGTGCCAGCTCCCTCAGAGGGAGGAACACTGAAGCTTTCTTT. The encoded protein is CASSLRGRNTEAFF.

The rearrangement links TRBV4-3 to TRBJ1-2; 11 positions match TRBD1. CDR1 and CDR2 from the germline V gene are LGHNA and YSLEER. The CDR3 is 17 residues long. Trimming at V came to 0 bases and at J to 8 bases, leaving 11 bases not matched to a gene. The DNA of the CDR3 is TGCGCCAGCAGCCAAGATCTATGGACAGGGGGCCAGGAGGGCTACACCTTC. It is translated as CASSQDLWTGGQEGYTF.

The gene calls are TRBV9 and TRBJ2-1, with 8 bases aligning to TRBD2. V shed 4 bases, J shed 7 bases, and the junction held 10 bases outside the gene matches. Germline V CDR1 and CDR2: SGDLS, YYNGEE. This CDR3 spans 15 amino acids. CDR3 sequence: CASSIPGLETNEQFF. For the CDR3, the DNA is TGTGCCAGCAGCATTCCGGGACTAGAGACAAATGAGCAGTTCTTC. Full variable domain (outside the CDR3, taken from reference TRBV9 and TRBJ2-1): DSGVTQTPKHLITATGQRVTLRCSPRSGDLSVYWYQQSLDQGLQFLIQYYNGEERAKGNILERFSAQQFPDLHSELNLSSLELGDSALYFCASSIPGLETNEQFFGPGTRLTVL.

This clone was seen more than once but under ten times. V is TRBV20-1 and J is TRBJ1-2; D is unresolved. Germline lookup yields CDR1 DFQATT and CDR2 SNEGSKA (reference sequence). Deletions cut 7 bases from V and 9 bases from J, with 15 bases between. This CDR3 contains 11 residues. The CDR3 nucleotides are TGCAGTGTCATATCAGGTTTGCGCTACACCTTC. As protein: CSVISGLRYTF.

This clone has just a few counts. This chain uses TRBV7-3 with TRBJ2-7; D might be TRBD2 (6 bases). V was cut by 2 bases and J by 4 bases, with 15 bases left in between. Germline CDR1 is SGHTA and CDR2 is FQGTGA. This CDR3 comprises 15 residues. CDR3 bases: TGTGCCAGCAGCTTATCGGCTAGCGAGATATACGAGCAGTACTTC. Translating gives CASSLSASEIYEQYF.

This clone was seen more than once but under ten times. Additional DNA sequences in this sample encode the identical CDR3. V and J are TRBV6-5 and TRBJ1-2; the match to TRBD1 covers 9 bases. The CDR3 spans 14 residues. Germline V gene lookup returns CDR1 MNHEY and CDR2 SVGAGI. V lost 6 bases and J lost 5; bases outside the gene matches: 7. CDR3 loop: CASRDGTGSYGYTF. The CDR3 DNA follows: TGTGCCAGCAGGGACGGGACAGGGTCTTATGGCTACACCTTC.

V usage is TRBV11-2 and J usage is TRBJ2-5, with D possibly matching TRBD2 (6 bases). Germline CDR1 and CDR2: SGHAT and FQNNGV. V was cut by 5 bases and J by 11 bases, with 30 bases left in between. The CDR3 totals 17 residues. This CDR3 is CASSISKGLPKIWEQYF. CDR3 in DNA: TGTGCCAGCAGCATTAGCAAGGGACTCCCGAAAATATGGGAGCAGTACTTC.

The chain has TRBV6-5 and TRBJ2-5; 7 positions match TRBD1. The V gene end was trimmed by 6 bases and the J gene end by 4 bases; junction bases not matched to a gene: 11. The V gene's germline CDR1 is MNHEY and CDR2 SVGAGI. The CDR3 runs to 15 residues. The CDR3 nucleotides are TGTGCCAGCAGGGAGCTACAGGGGTCGGCAGAGACCCAGTACTTC. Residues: CASRELQGSAETQYF.

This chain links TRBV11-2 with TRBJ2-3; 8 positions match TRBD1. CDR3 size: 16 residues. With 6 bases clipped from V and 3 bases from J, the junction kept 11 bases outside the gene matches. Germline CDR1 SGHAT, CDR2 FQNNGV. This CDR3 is CASSRVPGQVTDTQYF. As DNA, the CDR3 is TGTGCCAGCAGTAGGGTCCCGGGACAGGTAACAGATACGCAGTATTTT.

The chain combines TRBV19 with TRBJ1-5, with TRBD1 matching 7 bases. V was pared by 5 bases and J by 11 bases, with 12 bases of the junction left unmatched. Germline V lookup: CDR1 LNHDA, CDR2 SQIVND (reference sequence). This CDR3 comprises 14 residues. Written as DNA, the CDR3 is TGTGCCAGTAGTTCTGGACAGGTCTTCGTAGCCCAGCATTTT. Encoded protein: CASSSGQVFVAQHF.

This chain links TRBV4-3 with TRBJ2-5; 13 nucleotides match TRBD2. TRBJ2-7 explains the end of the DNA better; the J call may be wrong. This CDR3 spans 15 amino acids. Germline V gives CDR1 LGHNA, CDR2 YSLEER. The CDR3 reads CASSQRTSGSSEQYF. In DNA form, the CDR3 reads TGCGCCAGCAGCCAGCGGACTAGCGGGAGCTCCGAGCAGTACTTC.

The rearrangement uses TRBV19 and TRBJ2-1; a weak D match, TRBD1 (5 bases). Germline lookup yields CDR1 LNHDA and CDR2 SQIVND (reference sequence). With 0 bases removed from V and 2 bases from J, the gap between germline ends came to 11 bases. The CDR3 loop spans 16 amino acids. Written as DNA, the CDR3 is TGTGCCAGTAGTATAGAGGGTAAAGGGGCCTACAATGAGCAGTTCTTC. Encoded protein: CASSIEGKGAYNEQFF.

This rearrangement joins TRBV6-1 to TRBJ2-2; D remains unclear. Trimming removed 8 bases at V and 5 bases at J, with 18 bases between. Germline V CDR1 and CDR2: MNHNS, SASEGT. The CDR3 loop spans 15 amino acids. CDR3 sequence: CASDEIRSSTGELFF. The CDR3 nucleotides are TGTGCCAGCGACGAAATAAGGAGTTCAACCGGGGAGCTGTTTTTT.

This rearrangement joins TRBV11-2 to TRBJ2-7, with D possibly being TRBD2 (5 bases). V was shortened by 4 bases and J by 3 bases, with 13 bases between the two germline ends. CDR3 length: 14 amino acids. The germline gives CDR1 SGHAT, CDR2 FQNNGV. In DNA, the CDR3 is TGTGCCAGCAGCTCCCCAGGACGGGACTACGAGCAGTACTTC. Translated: CASSSPGRDYEQYF.

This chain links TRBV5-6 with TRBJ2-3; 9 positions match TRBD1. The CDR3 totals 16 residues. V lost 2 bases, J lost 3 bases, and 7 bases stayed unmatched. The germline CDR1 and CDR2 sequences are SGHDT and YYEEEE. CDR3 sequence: CASSFIPGQGTDTQYF. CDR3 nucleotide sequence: TGTGCCAGCAGCTTCATACCGGGACAGGGAACAGATACGCAGTATTTT.

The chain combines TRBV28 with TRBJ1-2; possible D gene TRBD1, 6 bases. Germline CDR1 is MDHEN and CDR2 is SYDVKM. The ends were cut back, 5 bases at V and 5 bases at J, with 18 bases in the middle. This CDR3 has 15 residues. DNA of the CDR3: TGTGCCAGCAGTAAGGACAGTGGAACCGTATATGGCTACACCTTC. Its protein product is CASSKDSGTVYGYTF.

The CDR3 nucleotides are TGTGCCAGCAGCTTAGCAACTTGGGGACTAGCGACATTCTCCTACGAGCAGTACTTC. As protein: CASSLATWGLATFSYEQYF. This sequence joins TRBV7-8 and TRBJ2-7, with TRBD2 matching 10 bases. Per germline, CDR1 SGHVS and CDR2 FQNEAQ. The junction had 11 bases not matched to a gene; V was cut back by 0 bases and J by 0 bases. The CDR3 has 19 residues. Variable domain in full (rest from reference TRBV7-8 and TRBJ2-7): GAGVSQSPRYKVAKRGQDVALRCDPISGHVSLFWYQQALGQGPEFLTYFQNEAQLDKSGLPSDRFFAERPEGSVSTLKIQRTQQEDSAVYLCASSLATWGLATFSYEQYFGPGTRLTVT.

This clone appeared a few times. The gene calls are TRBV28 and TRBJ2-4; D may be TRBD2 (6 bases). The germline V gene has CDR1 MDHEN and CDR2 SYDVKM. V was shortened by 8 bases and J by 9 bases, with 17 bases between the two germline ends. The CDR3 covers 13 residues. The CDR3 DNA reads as TGTGCCAGCGGGCCCGTCGGGCGGGGCATTCAGTACTTC. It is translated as CASGPVGRGIQYF.

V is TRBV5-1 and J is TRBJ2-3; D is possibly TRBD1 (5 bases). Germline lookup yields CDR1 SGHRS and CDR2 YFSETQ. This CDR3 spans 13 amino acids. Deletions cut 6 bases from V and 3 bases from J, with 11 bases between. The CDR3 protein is CASKRAGTDTQYF. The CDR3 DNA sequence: TGCGCCAGCAAGCGAGCAGGGACAGATACGCAGTATTTT.

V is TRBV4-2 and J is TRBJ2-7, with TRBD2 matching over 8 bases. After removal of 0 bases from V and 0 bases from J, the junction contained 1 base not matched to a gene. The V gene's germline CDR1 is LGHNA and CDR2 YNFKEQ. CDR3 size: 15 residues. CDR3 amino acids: CASSQELADSYEQYF. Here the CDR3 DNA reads TGTGCCAGCAGCCAAGAACTAGCGGACTCCTACGAGCAGTACTTC.